This entry is about one T cell receptor beta chain. This specimen belongs to a study of blood T cell repertoires in COVID-19. Whole-study context: From T cells, B-cell-depleted T cells, or PBMCs came the material, which was cDNA or gDNA.

The CDR3 loop spans 16 amino acids. Trimming took 10 bases from V and 0 from J, leaving 19 bases between them. Germline values: CDR1 MNHEY, CDR2 SMNVEV (reference sequence). The protocol was immunoSEQ multiplex PCR, while the TCRdb copy is restricted to in-frame clones and leaves out a portion. The sample includes 55,000 to 65,000 clones, roughly nine tenths of them seen just once. V and J are TRBV27 and TRBJ2-1, with a possible D match to TRBD1 (6 bases). Sequencing was done on a sample of peripheral blood. The receptor was derived from a woman in her sixties or seventies with COVID-19, enrolled during active disease. CDR3 bases: TGTGCCATTACCTTTGAGGGGGTCCCCTCCTACAATGAGCAGTTCTTC. Its protein product is CAITFEGVPSYNEQFF.